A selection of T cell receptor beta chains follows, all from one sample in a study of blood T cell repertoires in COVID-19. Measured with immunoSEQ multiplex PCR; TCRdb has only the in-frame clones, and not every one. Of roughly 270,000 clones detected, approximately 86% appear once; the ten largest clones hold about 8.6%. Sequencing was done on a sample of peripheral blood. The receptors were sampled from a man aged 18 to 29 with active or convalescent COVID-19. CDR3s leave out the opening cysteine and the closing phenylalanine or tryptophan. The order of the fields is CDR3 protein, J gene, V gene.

CDR3 protein: ATTGGSGNTIY; J gene: TRBJ1-3; V gene: TRBV10-3
CDR3 protein: ASSQGRGGPETQY; J gene: TRBJ2-5; V gene: TRBV3-1/TRBV3-2
CDR3 protein: ASISGLWNTEAF; J gene: TRBJ1-1; V gene: TRBV6-5
CDR3 protein: ASSIFPGQPQH; J gene: TRBJ1-5; V gene: TRBV19
CDR3 protein: ASRRGTDYGYT; J gene: TRBJ1-2; V gene: TRBV27
CDR3 protein: ASSQDRAGRPYGYT; J gene: TRBJ1-2; V gene: TRBV3-1/TRBV3-2
CDR3 protein: ASSNSVLEAF; J gene: TRBJ1-1; V gene: TRBV10-1
CDR3 protein: SVGGQSEQY; J gene: TRBJ2-7; V gene: TRBV29-1
CDR3 protein: ASNRGTENTGELF; J gene: TRBJ2-2; V gene: TRBV6-5
CDR3 protein: ASSTSGGPYEQY; J gene: TRBJ2-7; V gene: TRBV19
CDR3 protein: ASSPDRDTYSNQPQH; J gene: TRBJ1-5; V gene: TRBV18
CDR3 protein: ASSSGQGAPGAF; J gene: TRBJ1-1; V gene: TRBV27
CDR3 protein: ASSSAGVGETQY; J gene: TRBJ2-5; V gene: TRBV5-1
CDR3 protein: ASSPGTGSSYEQY; J gene: TRBJ2-7; V gene: TRBV14
CDR3 protein: ASNLNRDRNTDTQY; J gene: TRBJ2-3; V gene: TRBV19
CDR3 protein: ASSDRYNSPLH; J gene: TRBJ1-6; V gene: TRBV2
CDR3 protein: ASSQGNRPYGYT; J gene: TRBJ1-2; V gene: TRBV11-2
CDR3 protein: ASSQGTTPYNEQF; J gene: TRBJ2-1; V gene: TRBV7-2
CDR3 protein: ASSPGWREEEKLF; J gene: TRBJ1-4; V gene: TRBV19
CDR3 protein: ASSLGAANQPQH; J gene: TRBJ1-5; V gene: TRBV5-1
CDR3 protein: SVYRDSGNTIY; J gene: TRBJ1-3; V gene: TRBV29-1
CDR3 protein: ASRTPGGGELF; J gene: TRBJ2-2; V gene: TRBV27
CDR3 protein: ASSVRDEQY; J gene: TRBJ2-7; V gene: TRBV2
CDR3 protein: ASSPLTNLATDTQY; J gene: TRBJ2-3; V gene: TRBV2
CDR3 protein: ASSLPLSGLNIQY; J gene: TRBJ2-4; V gene: TRBV7-9
CDR3 protein: ASSPLAETQY; J gene: TRBJ2-5; V gene: TRBV18
CDR3 protein: ASSALGGRATDTQY; J gene: TRBJ2-3; V gene: TRBV9
CDR3 protein: ASRKAGGVNEQF; J gene: TRBJ2-1; V gene: TRBV5-6
CDR3 protein: ASSLETGFYLTGELF; J gene: TRBJ2-2; V gene: TRBV7-8
CDR3 protein: ASSQGLELEQY; J gene: TRBJ2-7; V gene: TRBV4-1
CDR3 protein: ASSGGQGRGDEAF; J gene: TRBJ1-1; V gene: TRBV2
CDR3 protein: ASSIAGLYNSPLH; J gene: TRBJ1-6; V gene: TRBV19
CDR3 protein: ASSGSNEQF; J gene: TRBJ2-1; V gene: TRBV25-1
CDR3 protein: ASWDRDDGYT; J gene: TRBJ1-2; V gene: TRBV6-4
CDR3 protein: ASSERDTIY; J gene: TRBJ1-3; V gene: TRBV25-1
CDR3 protein: ASSYGGDYT; J gene: TRBJ1-2; V gene: TRBV6-5
CDR3 protein: ASSDPSDGGQPQH; J gene: TRBJ1-5; V gene: TRBV10-2
CDR3 protein: ASSSWGQPQH; J gene: TRBJ1-5; V gene: TRBV12-3/TRBV12-4
CDR3 protein: ASSPGQFEAF; J gene: TRBJ1-1; V gene: TRBV7-9
CDR3 protein: ASSPSSGANVLT; J gene: TRBJ2-6; V gene: TRBV2
CDR3 protein: ASSNIKTGGFGSPLH; J gene: TRBJ1-6; V gene: TRBV5-1
CDR3 protein: ASSLARGQGITYEQY; J gene: TRBJ2-7; V gene: TRBV5-6
CDR3 protein: ASSVGTGSTDTQY; J gene: TRBJ2-3; V gene: TRBV19
CDR3 protein: ASSQGRAGELF; J gene: TRBJ2-2; V gene: TRBV6-2/TRBV6-3
CDR3 protein: ASSLEGAYNSPLH; J gene: TRBJ1-6; V gene: TRBV7-2
CDR3 protein: ASSDRISYNSPLH; J gene: TRBJ1-6; V gene: TRBV6-1
CDR3 protein: ASSRTGAGRGYT; J gene: TRBJ1-2; V gene: TRBV6-5
CDR3 protein: ASSYSSGGAYEQY; J gene: TRBJ2-7; V gene: TRBV6-8